Below, 28 T cell receptor beta chains from the same sample are listed, as sequenced in a study of PD-1 blockade in classical Hodgkin lymphoma. As for time point: cycle 4 day 1 (C4D1), after 5 to 7 weeks of nivolumab. Every one of the patients relapsed after autologous stem cell transplantation (brentuximab vedotin exposure was variable). Clones were sequenced by immunoSEQ multiplex PCR, and TCRdb holds only the in-frame ones, with some missing. This table has about 92,000 clones, about 83% appearing once. This material consisted of peripheral blood mononuclear cells (PBMCs), taken before the fourth cycle of nivolumab. The receptors originated from a human donor with classical Hodgkin lymphoma.

The J gene is TRBJ2-2, the V gene TRBV7-6, with D maybe TRBD1 (5 bases). The V end was cut by 5 bases, the J end by 5 bases, with 15 bases between. CDR1 and CDR2 (germline): SGHVS, FNYEAQ. The CDR3 has 15 amino acids. This CDR3 reads CASSPQGAITGELFF. The CDR3 bases are TGTGCCAGCAGCCCCCAAGGGGCTATAACCGGGGAGCTGTTTTTT.

V usage is TRBV2 and J usage is TRBJ2-7; weak D call: TRBD1 (7 bases). Trimming shortened V by 6 bases and J by 0 bases, and 12 bases separated the two germline ends. Germline loops: CDR1 SNHLY, CDR2 FYNNEI. This CDR3 region has 14 residues. CDR3 DNA: TGTGCCAGCAGGCGGGACAGCAACTCCTACGAGCAGTACTTC. The encoded protein is CASRRDSNSYEQYF.

This chain joins TRBV28 and TRBJ2-2; 7 nucleotides align to TRBD2. CDR3 size: 15 residues. The germline gives CDR1 MDHEN, CDR2 SYDVKM. V was clipped by 2 bases and J by 6 bases; unmatched bases: 6. The CDR3 coding sequence is TGTGCCAGCAGTTTAGCCAGCGGGATCGCCGGGGAGCTGTTTTTT. This translates into CASSLASGIAGELFF. Full variable domain (rest looked up from reference TRBV28 and TRBJ2-2): DVKVTQSSRYLVKRTGEKVFLECVQDMDHENMFWYRQDPGLGLRLIYFSYDVKMKEKGDIPEGYSVSREKKERFSLILESASTNQTSMYLCASSLASGIAGELFFGEGSRLTVL.

This rearrangement joins TRBV15 to TRBJ2-7; no clear D. This CDR3 region has 16 residues. Germline values: CDR1 LNHNV, CDR2 YYDKDF (reference sequence). Trimming left V 4 bases short and J 0 bases short, with 16 bases between. CDR3 loop: CATSISIRGYSYEQYF. For the CDR3, the DNA is TGTGCCACCAGCATCTCCATACGAGGCTACTCCTACGAGCAGTACTTC.

The chain has TRBV6-5 and TRBJ2-7; 10 bases line up with TRBD2. The germline gives CDR1 MNHEY, CDR2 SVGAGI. The CDR3 sequence is 15 residues long. After removal of 2 bases from V and 3 bases from J, the junction contained 4 bases not matched to a gene. CDR3 in amino acids: CASSYEAGGSYEQYF. The CDR3, as DNA: TGTGCCAGCAGTTACGAAGCGGGAGGGAGCTACGAGCAGTACTTC.

This rearrangement joins TRBV7-2 to TRBJ2-7; 12 positions match TRBD2. This CDR3 has 16 amino acids. The ends lost 4 bases at V and 6 bases at J; junction bases unmatched: 10. Germline V CDR1 and CDR2: SGHTA, FQGNSA. The CDR3: CASSSIRLAGAGEQYF. CDR3 nucleotide sequence: TGTGCCAGCAGCTCTATTCGACTAGCGGGAGCCGGCGAGCAGTACTTC.

The gene calls are TRBV9 and TRBJ2-3; D gene unclear. V lost 0 bases and J lost 2, with 13 bases in between. Germline values: CDR1 SGDLS, CDR2 YYNGEE. The length of the CDR3 is 16 residues. The CDR3 coding sequence is TGTGCCAGCAGCGTAGCGCCCCGCCCCCCCACAGATACGCAGTATTTT. This encodes CASSVAPRPPTDTQYF.

A word on this clone: Other DNA sequences in the same sample also yield this CDR3. The rearrangement uses TRBV5-8 and TRBJ1-1, with D unclear. Looked up from germline, CDR1 is SGHTS and CDR2 is YDEGEE. The CDR3 contains 13 residues. Trimming left V 2 bases short and J 1 base short, with 6 bases between. This chain's CDR3 is CASSLARNTEAFF. The CDR3 DNA follows: TGTGCCAGCAGCTTAGCGAGGAACACTGAAGCTTTCTTT. Full variable domain (outside the CDR3, taken from reference TRBV5-8 and TRBJ1-1): EAGVTQSPTHLIKTRGQQATLRCSPISGHTSVYWYQQALGLGLQFLLWYDEGEERNRGNFPPRFSGRQFPNYSSELNVNALELEDSALYLCASSLARNTEAFFGQGTRLTVV.

The rearrangement joins TRBV7-9 to TRBJ2-7, with TRBD2 matching 8 bases. Trimming removed 5 bases from V and 0 bases from J; junction bases left unmatched: 9. Germline CDR1 is SEHNR and CDR2 is FQNEAQ (reference sequence). CDR3 length: 16 amino acids. The CDR3 spells CASSPFISGASYEQYF. The DNA of the CDR3 is TGTGCCAGCAGCCCTTTTATTAGCGGGGCCTCCTACGAGCAGTACTTC. The full variable domain, completed using reference TRBV7-9 and TRBJ2-7, is DTGVSQNPRHKITKRGQNVTFRCDPISEHNRLYWYRQTLGQGPEFLTYFQNEAQLEKSRLLSDRFSAERPKGSFSTLEIQRTEQGDSAMYLCASSPFISGASYEQYFGPGTRLTVT.

Here the CDR3 reads CASSQEGTKNYEQYF. As DNA, the CDR3 is TGCGCCAGCAGCCAAGAGGGGACTAAGAATTACGAGCAGTACTTC. The chain is built from TRBV4-1 and TRBJ2-7; 7 positions match TRBD2. CDR3 size: 15 residues. The germline V gene has CDR1 MGHRA and CDR2 YSYEKL. The V segment lost 0 bases and the J segment 4 bases; nucleotides outside the gene matches: 6.

CDR3 in DNA: TGCGCCAGCAGCCGCGGGGAGGGGCTTGAGCAGTTCTTC. It translates to CASSRGEGLEQFF. The chain joins TRBV4-3 to TRBJ2-1, with 7 bases matching TRBD2. V gave up 4 bases and J gave up 9 bases; unmatched junction bases: 6. The CDR3 runs 13 residues. Germline assignment: CDR1 LGHNA and CDR2 YSLEER.

The chain combines TRBV7-4 with TRBJ2-6; no reliable D call. Germline values: CDR1 SGHVT, CDR2 SQSDAQ. The CDR3 covers 18 residues. V lost 5 bases to trimming and J lost 5 bases, with 22 bases between them. The CDR3 nucleotides are TGTGCCAGCAGCCGATTGAACAGCTCACAAAGTCGGGCCAACGTCCTGACTTTC. Residues: CASSRLNSSQSRANVLTF.

In regard to this clone: The junction shows a germline mismatch at one end, possibly a read error. The rearrangement uses TRBV28 and TRBJ2-7; perhaps TRBD1 as D (5 bases). The CDR3 totals 12 residues. Germline CDR1 MDHEN, CDR2 SYDVKM. DNA of the CDR3: TGTGCCAGCAGTTTGCAACAGGACCCAAGGTGGTTC. Protein product: CASSLQQDPRWF.

The V call is TRBV19, the J call TRBJ2-3; a weak D match, TRBD1 (5 bases). From germline, CDR1 is LNHDA and CDR2 SQIVND (reference sequence). V gave up 1 base and J gave up 5 bases, with 10 bases separating them. There are 14 residues in the CDR3. Here the CDR3 reads CASSIGLGVDTQYF. CDR3 bases: TGTGCCAGTAGTATAGGCCTAGGGGTAGATACGCAGTATTTT.

V and J are TRBV6-1 and TRBJ2-2; unclear D gene. V was shortened by 4 bases and J by 7 bases, with 13 bases between the two germline ends. The CDR3 is 14 amino acids. Germline V lookup: CDR1 MNHNS, CDR2 SASEGT. CDR3 in amino acids: CASSAKTQVGELFF. For the CDR3, the DNA is TGTGCCAGCAGTGCTAAGACCCAGGTCGGGGAGCTGTTTTTT.

V and J are TRBV10-3 and TRBJ2-2, with a tentative D call TRBD1 (5 bases). CDR1 is ENHRY and CDR2 is SYGVKD in the germline V gene. Deletions cut 3 bases from V and 11 bases from J, with 22 bases between. The CDR3 runs 16 residues. The CDR3 DNA is TGTGCCATCAGTGATCTTTTGGGGCGTGGGTCAGTTGAGCTGTTTTTT. It specifies CAISDLLGRGSVELFF.

This clone was recorded once. The J gene is TRBJ2-6, the V gene TRBV19; TRBD2 matches 7 bases. The V gene end was trimmed by 5 bases and the J gene end by 0 bases; junction bases not matched to a gene: 4. Per the germline V gene, CDR1 is LNHDA and CDR2 is SQIVND (reference sequence). This CDR3 is 16 amino acids long. CDR3 region: CASSWGGRSGANVLTF. CDR3 coding DNA: TGTGCCAGTAGTTGGGGGGGACGCTCTGGGGCCAACGTCCTGACTTTC.

This sequence joins TRBV6-6 and TRBJ1-1; no reliable D call. The V and J ends lost 4 bases and 6 bases respectively, with 9 bases between them. Germline V CDR1 and CDR2: MNHNY, SVGAGI (reference sequence). The CDR3 runs 12 residues. The CDR3 DNA reads as TGTGCCAGCAGTTCGCTCGGGCCTGAAGCTTTCTTT. Protein: CASSSLGPEAFF.

The table lists this clone with many counts. The chain carries TRBV4-2 and TRBJ2-3; 9 bases match TRBD2. The CDR3 contains 13 residues. J gave up 3 bases and V 11 bases, and 6 bases lay outside the gene matches. Germline CDR1 and CDR2: LGHNA and YNFKEQ. CDR3 sequence reads: CAGAGGPTDTQYF. The CDR3 DNA sequence: TGTGCCGGGGCGGGAGGGCCGACAGATACGCAGTATTTT.

V and J are TRBV19 and TRBJ2-1; D perhaps matches TRBD2 (5 bases). The CDR3 spans 13 residues. Trimming left V 6 bases short and J 8 bases short, with 14 bases between. CDR1 and CDR2 (germline): LNHDA, SQIVND (reference sequence). CDR3 residues: CASRRELIDEQFF. DNA of the CDR3: TGTGCCAGTAGAAGGGAGCTGATCGATGAGCAGTTCTTC.

CDR3 coding DNA: TGTGCCAGCAGTCCTCCGCTAGCGGGAGAGTACGAGCAGTACTTC. Protein: CASSPPLAGEYEQYF. This sequence joins TRBV6-5 and TRBJ2-7; 10 positions match TRBD2. The J segment lost 4 bases and the V segment lost 5 bases, leaving 8 bases of the junction unmatched. Germline V gene sequence: CDR1 MNHEY, CDR2 SVGAGI. The CDR3 length is 15 residues.

V and J are TRBV7-9 and TRBJ2-1; 9 bases fit TRBD1. This CDR3 spans 15 amino acids. V shed 5 bases, J shed 5 bases, and the junction held 7 bases outside the gene matches. Germline CDR1 reads SEHNR; CDR2 reads FQNEAQ (reference sequence). The CDR3 protein is CASSPGQGRNNEQFF. The CDR3 DNA is TGTGCCAGCAGCCCTGGACAGGGGCGTAACAATGAGCAGTTCTTC.

J is TRBJ2-1 and V is TRBV19, with D perhaps TRBD1 or TRBD2 (5 bases each). The CDR3 is made up of 14 amino acids. Trimming stripped 10 bases from V and 6 bases from J, with 19 bases between. Germline CDR1 is LNHDA and CDR2 is SQIVND (reference sequence). This CDR3 reads CATIPGPGRNEQFF. CDR3 DNA sequence: TGTGCCACTATTCCGGGACCGGGCCGCAATGAGCAGTTCTTC.

The rearrangement uses TRBV5-4 and TRBJ2-7, with 11 bases that match TRBD1. Germline V gene sequence: CDR1 SGHNT, CDR2 YYREEE (reference sequence). The V gene end was trimmed by 4 bases and the J gene end by 7 bases; junction bases not matched to a gene: 7. This CDR3 region has 14 residues. The CDR3 coding sequence is TGTGCCAGCAGCGTGGACAGGGGGCTGGGAGAGCAGTACTTC. It is translated as CASSVDRGLGEQYF. Together with reference TRBV5-4 and TRBJ2-7, the CDR3 gives the full variable domain: ETGVTQSPTHLIKTRGQQVTLRCSSQSGHNTVSWYQQALGQGPQFIFQYYREEENGRGNFPPRFSGLQFPNYSSELNVNALELDDSALYLCASSVDRGLGEQYFGPGTRLTVT.

The chain joins TRBV5-4 to TRBJ2-2; perhaps TRBD2 as D (5 bases). Germline assignment: CDR1 SGHNT and CDR2 YYREEE (reference sequence). Trimming pared 2 bases from V and 6 bases from J, leaving 20 bases between. This CDR3 region has 17 residues. The CDR3 nucleotides read TGTGCCAGCAGCTTCGGTTTCAGCGGATCCCCCCCCGGGGAGCTGTTTTTT. Translating it yields CASSFGFSGSPPGELFF.

V and J are TRBV5-1 and TRBJ2-3; D may be TRBD2 (6 bases). Germline lookup yields CDR1 SGHRS and CDR2 YFSETQ. The CDR3 runs 13 residues. V was cut by 7 bases and J by 4 bases, with 13 bases left in between. This chain's CDR3 is CASSGLTADTQYF. CDR3 DNA: TGCGCCAGCTCAGGACTAACCGCAGATACGCAGTATTTT.

The genes are TRBV2 and TRBJ2-1, with TRBD2 matching over 13 bases. Looked up from germline, CDR1 is SNHLY and CDR2 is FYNNEI. The V and J ends lost 4 bases and 6 bases, in that order; junction bases with no gene match: 3. The CDR3 totals 15 residues. The CDR3 reads CASSVLAGGGNEQFF. The CDR3 DNA is TGTGCCAGCAGTGTACTAGCGGGAGGGGGCAATGAGCAGTTCTTC.

The chain employs TRBV30 and TRBJ1-2; possibly TRBD1 for D (5 bases). The CDR3 extends over 12 amino acids. The V end lost 0 bases, the J end lost 12 bases, and 14 bases lay between the germline ends. Germline-derived CDR1 and CDR2 are GTSNPN and SVGIG (reference sequence). This chain's CDR3 is CAWSVRGEVNTF. Written as DNA, the CDR3 is TGTGCCTGGAGTGTACGAGGGGAGGTCAACACCTTC.